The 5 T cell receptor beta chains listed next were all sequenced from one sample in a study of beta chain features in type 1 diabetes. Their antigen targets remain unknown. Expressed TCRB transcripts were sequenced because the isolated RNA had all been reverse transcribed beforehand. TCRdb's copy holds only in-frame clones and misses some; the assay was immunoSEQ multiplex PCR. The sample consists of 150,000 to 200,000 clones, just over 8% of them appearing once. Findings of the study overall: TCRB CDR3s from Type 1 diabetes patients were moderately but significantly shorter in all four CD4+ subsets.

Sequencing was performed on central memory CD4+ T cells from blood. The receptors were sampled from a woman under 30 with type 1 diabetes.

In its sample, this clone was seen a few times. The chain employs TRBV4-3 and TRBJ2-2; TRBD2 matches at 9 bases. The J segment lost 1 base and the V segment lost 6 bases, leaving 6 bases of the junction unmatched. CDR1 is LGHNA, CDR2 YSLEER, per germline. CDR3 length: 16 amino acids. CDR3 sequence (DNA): TGCGCCAGCAGACTAGCGGGCGGGGGGAACACCGGGGAGCTGTTTTTT. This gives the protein CASRLAGGGNTGELFF.

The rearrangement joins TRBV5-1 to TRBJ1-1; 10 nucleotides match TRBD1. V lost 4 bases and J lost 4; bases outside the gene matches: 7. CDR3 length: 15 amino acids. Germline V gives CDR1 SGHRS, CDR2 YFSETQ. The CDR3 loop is CASSLRTGGVTEAFF. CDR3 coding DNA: TGCGCCAGCAGCCTCCGGACAGGGGGGGTCACTGAAGCTTTCTTT.

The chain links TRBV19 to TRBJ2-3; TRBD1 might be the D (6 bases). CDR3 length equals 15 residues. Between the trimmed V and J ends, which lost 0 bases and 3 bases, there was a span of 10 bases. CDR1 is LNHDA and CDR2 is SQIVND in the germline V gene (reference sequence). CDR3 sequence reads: CASSIDQTGTDTQYF. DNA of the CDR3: TGTGCCAGTAGTATAGATCAGACAGGTACAGATACGCAGTATTTT.

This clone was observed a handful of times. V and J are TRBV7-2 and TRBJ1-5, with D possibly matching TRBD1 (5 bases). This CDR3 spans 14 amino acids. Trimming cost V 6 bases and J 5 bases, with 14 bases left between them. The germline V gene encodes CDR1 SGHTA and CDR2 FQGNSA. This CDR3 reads CASSIKWGDQPQHF. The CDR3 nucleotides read TGTGCCAGCAGTATAAAGTGGGGGGATCAGCCCCAGCATTTT. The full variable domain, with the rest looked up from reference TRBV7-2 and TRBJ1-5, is GAGVSQSPSNKVTEKGKDVELRCDPISGHTALYWYRQSLGQGLEFLIYFQGNSAPDKSGLPSDRFSAERTGGSVSTLTIQRTQQEDSAVYLCASSIKWGDQPQHFGDGTRLSIL.

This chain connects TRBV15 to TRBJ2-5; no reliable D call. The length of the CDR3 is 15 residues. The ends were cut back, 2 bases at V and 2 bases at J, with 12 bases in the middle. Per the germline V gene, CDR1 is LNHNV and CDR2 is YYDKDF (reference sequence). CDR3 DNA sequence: TGTGCCACCAGCAGATCCCAAGCGTGGCAAGAGACCCAGTACTTC. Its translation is CATSRSQAWQETQYF.